Below are 4 T cell receptor beta chains sequenced from a single sample in a study of blood T cell repertoires in COVID-19. Sequenced by immunoSEQ multiplex PCR; TCRdb stores in-frame clones only, minus some. The sample lists about 210,000 clones; about 87% were seen once. Sequencing input: PBMCs or T cells enriched from blood (not recorded which). The receptors derive from a middle-aged woman with acute COVID-19.

Points on this clone: The identical CDR3 is also encoded by other nucleotide sequences in the sample. The J gene is TRBJ2-1, the V gene TRBV5-1; 10 bases line up with TRBD2. This CDR3 contains 15 residues. V trimming: 0 bases; J trimming: 5 bases; junction bases outside the gene matches: 2. Germline CDR1 is SGHRS and CDR2 is YFSETQ. The CDR3 reads CASSLVLAGNNEQFF. The CDR3 DNA is TGCGCCAGCAGCTTGGTACTAGCGGGGAACAATGAGCAGTTCTTC.

The V gene is TRBV18, the J gene TRBJ2-3, with D hard to call. The V end was cut by 0 bases, the J end by 0 bases, with 7 bases between. The germline CDR1 and CDR2 sequences are KGHSH and LQKENI. This CDR3 is 15 amino acids long. DNA of the CDR3: TGTGCCAGCTCACCACCGGCGGCTAGCACAGATACGCAGTATTTT. Its translation is CASSPPAASTDTQYF.

The chain carries TRBV6-5 and TRBJ2-2; TRBD2 matches 12 bases. The CDR3 consists of 15 residues. The V gene's germline CDR1 is MNHEY and CDR2 SVGAGI. Trimming at V came to 6 bases and at J to 8 bases, leaving 7 bases not matched to a gene. The CDR3 region is CASSLLLAGGGELFF. DNA for the CDR3: TGTGCCAGCAGCCTATTGCTAGCGGGAGGGGGGGAGCTGTTTTTT.

A few counts support this clone. This same CDR3 is encoded by further DNA sequences in the sample. The gene calls are TRBV7-6 and TRBJ2-2; 8 bases agree with TRBD2. Germline values: CDR1 SGHVS, CDR2 FNYEAQ. V was clipped by 1 base and J by 5 bases; unmatched bases: 3. This CDR3 comprises 15 residues. CDR3 protein: CASSLGSGSTGELFF. CDR3 DNA: TGTGCCAGCAGCTTAGGGAGCGGGAGTACCGGGGAGCTGTTTTTT.